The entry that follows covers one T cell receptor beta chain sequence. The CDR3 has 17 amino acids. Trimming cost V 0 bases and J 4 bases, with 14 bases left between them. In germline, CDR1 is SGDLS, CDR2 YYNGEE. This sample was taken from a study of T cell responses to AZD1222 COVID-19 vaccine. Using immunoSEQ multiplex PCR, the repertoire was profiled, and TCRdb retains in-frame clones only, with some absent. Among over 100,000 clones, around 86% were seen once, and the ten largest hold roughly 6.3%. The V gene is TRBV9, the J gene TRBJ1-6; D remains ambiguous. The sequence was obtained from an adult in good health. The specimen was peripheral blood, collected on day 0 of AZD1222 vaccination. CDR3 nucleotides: TGTGCCAGCAGCGTAGGTTTAACGCCGAGATATAATTCACCCCTCCACTTT. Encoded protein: CASSVGLTPRYNSPLHF.